The 30 T cell receptor beta chains below all came from one sample that was sequenced in a study of T cell repertoires in cytomegalovirus infection. TCRdb reprocessed the reads with MiXCR, giving one entry per CDR3 protein. The data hold about 450,000 distinct CDR3 sequences, with approximately 31% observed a single time. Sequencing was done on a sample of PBMCs. The source of these receptors is a human donor in good health (CMV status not recorded). Some clones in this sample may be carry-over from other donors' samples.

The CDR3 here is CASTTGGLGVYEQYF. In nucleotides, the CDR3 is TGTGCCAGCACCACGGGGGGGCTTGGGGTCTACGAGCAGTACTTC. This chain links TRBV9 with TRBJ2-7; the match to TRBD2 covers 8 bases. The ends lost 6 bases at V and 3 bases at J; junction bases unmatched: 11. Germline V gives CDR1 SGDLS, CDR2 YYNGEE. The CDR3 runs 15 residues.

This clonotype was counted between two and nine times. The chain has TRBV4-2 and TRBJ1-1; D is ambiguous. CDR1 is LGHNA and CDR2 is YNFKEQ in the germline V gene. Trimming stripped 5 bases from V and 2 bases from J, with 6 bases between. This CDR3 spans 12 amino acids. CDR3 nucleotides: TGTGCCAGCAGCTACGAAAACACTGAAGCTTTCTTT. Translating gives CASSYENTEAFF.

This clonotype was detected only a few times. The gene calls are TRBV6-6 and TRBJ2-5; 8 positions match TRBD1. CDR1 MNHNY and CDR2 SVGAGI come from the germline V gene (reference sequence). V shed 5 bases and J 1 base; nucleotides not matched to a gene: 9. CDR3 length: 16 residues. The CDR3 coding sequence is TGTGCCAGCAGTCGGGCCCAGGGGGCGATCCAAGAGACCCAGTACTTC. This encodes CASSRAQGAIQETQYF.

DNA of the CDR3: TGTGCCAGCACGGGGGGCAGCACAGATACGCAGTATTTT. Protein sequence: CASTGGSTDTQYF. The chain is built from TRBV27 and TRBJ2-3, with D possibly matching TRBD2 (7 bases). Trimming removed 7 bases from V and 0 bases from J, with 8 bases in between. CDR1 MNHEY and CDR2 SMNVEV come from the germline V gene (reference sequence). This CDR3 has 13 residues.

This clonotype has ten or more counts. The chain is built from TRBV7-8 and TRBJ1-6, with D possibly matching TRBD1 (5 bases). V dropped 4 bases and J dropped 7 bases, with 29 bases sitting between them. The CDR3 contains 20 residues. Per the germline V gene, CDR1 is SGHVS and CDR2 is FQNEAQ. The CDR3 DNA is TGTGCCAGCAGCTCGCGACCGGGACCCAACGTGGGCACCCTCAATTCACCCCTCCACTTT. This sequence encodes CASSSRPGPNVGTLNSPLHF.

This clonotype was picked up a small number of times. DNA of the CDR3: TGTGCCACCAGTAAAACAGGGAAGGAAACTGAAGCTTTCTTT. Its protein is CATSKTGKETEAFF. The chain joins TRBV24-1 to TRBJ1-1, with D possibly matching TRBD1 (6 bases). Trimming cost V 6 bases and J 5 bases, with 15 bases left between them. The CDR3 has 14 residues. Per germline, CDR1 KGHDR and CDR2 SFDVKD.

In this sample, this clonotype turned up many times. The chain has TRBV7-9 and TRBJ1-4, with D maybe TRBD1 (5 bases). Germline values: CDR1 SEHNR, CDR2 FQNEAQ (reference sequence). The CDR3 extends over 16 amino acids. Trimming stripped 4 bases from V and 7 bases from J, with 19 bases between. CDR3 region: CASSSYEGLWGEKLFF. Written as DNA, the CDR3 is TGTGCCAGCAGCTCGTACGAGGGGTTATGGGGTGAAAAACTGTTTTTT. The whole variable domain, remainder taken from reference TRBV7-9 and TRBJ1-4, is DTGVSQNPRHKITKRGQNVTFRCDPISEHNRLYWYRQTLGQGPEFLTYFQNEAQLEKSRLLSDRFSAERPKGSFSTLEIQRTEQGDSAMYLCASSSYEGLWGEKLFFGSGTQLSVL.

This clonotype occurred once. This rearrangement joins TRBV7-8 to TRBJ2-7, with TRBD1 identical over 9 bases. Trimming took 5 bases from V and 2 from J; bases not matched to a gene: 13. Germline CDR1 reads SGHVS; CDR2 reads FQNEAQ. This CDR3 is built from 17 residues. The CDR3 sequence is CASSRGLPGQGTYEQYF. The CDR3 bases are TGTGCCAGCAGCCGCGGCTTGCCGGGACAGGGAACCTACGAGCAGTACTTC.

V is TRBV20-1 and J is TRBJ2-1, with 8 bases that match TRBD1. CDR1 is DFQATT, CDR2 SNEGSKA, per germline (reference sequence). This CDR3 region has 16 residues. The V segment lost 5 bases and the J segment 5 bases; nucleotides outside the gene matches: 14. The chain's CDR3 is CSAGVGGTGADNEQFF. CDR3 sequence (DNA): TGCAGTGCTGGAGTGGGTGGGACAGGAGCTGACAATGAGCAGTTCTTC.

Note on this clonotype: At one of its ends the junction is not consistent with the germline gene, which may arise from a read error. This chain connects TRBV5-6 to TRBJ2-2, with D perhaps matching TRBD2 (5 bases). CDR3 length equals 14 residues. Germline lookup yields CDR1 SGHDT and CDR2 YYEEEE. Here the CDR3 reads CASSLELMTGVLFF. In DNA form, the CDR3 reads TGTGCCAGCAGCTTGGAACTAATGACCGGGGTGCTGTTTTTT.

V gene TRBV6-1 combines with J gene TRBJ1-6, with D perhaps TRBD1 (6 bases). CDR3 length: 15 amino acids. Germline CDR1 reads MNHNS; CDR2 reads SASEGT. V was pared by 6 bases and J by 0 bases, with 9 bases between. The CDR3 DNA follows: TGTGCCAGCAGAGAGGACAGCTCCTATAATTCACCCCTCCACTTT. Translating gives CASREDSSYNSPLHF.

This clonotype came up many times. The chain combines TRBV7-2 with TRBJ2-3; 10 positions match TRBD2. The CDR3 is 15 amino acids. Looked up from germline, CDR1 is SGHTA and CDR2 is FQGNSA. J was trimmed by 4 bases and V by 4 bases; bases with no gene match: 5. CDR3 sequence (DNA): TGTGCCAGCAGCTCGGTAGCGGGGGGCTCAGATACGCAGTATTTT. It encodes CASSSVAGGSDTQYF.

V and J are TRBV6-6 and TRBJ1-6, with 11 positions matching TRBD1. With V trimmed by 7 bases and J by 2 bases, 4 bases remained unmatched. Looked up from germline, CDR1 is MNHNY and CDR2 is SVGAGI (reference sequence). The CDR3 has 16 residues. The CDR3 loop reads CASTTDRGPYNSPLHF. Here the CDR3 DNA reads TGTGCCAGCACTACGGACAGGGGGCCCTATAATTCACCCCTCCACTTT.

This clonotype was seen at least ten times. The genes are TRBV7-2 and TRBJ2-3; D remains unclear. V was clipped by 5 bases and J by 2 bases, with 8 bases between them. The CDR3 runs 13 residues. The germline V gene encodes CDR1 SGHTA and CDR2 FQGNSA. CDR3 nucleotide sequence: TGTGCCAGCAGCGGCCGCCCCACAGATACGCAGTATTTT. This gives the protein CASSGRPTDTQYF.

This clonotype was seen a handful of times. This chain connects TRBV5-8 to TRBJ2-2; perhaps TRBD2 as D (5 bases). The V gene's germline CDR1 is SGHTS and CDR2 YDEGEE. This CDR3 spans 15 amino acids. The ends were cut back, 2 bases at V and 0 bases at J, with 8 bases in the middle. CDR3 loop: CASSFAGSNTGELFF. Written as DNA, the CDR3 is TGTGCCAGCAGCTTTGCGGGTTCGAACACCGGGGAGCTGTTTTTT.

The chain joins TRBV2 to TRBJ1-4; the D gene is possibly TRBD1 (5 bases). V shed 5 bases and J shed 4 bases, with 26 bases lying between them. Germline assignment: CDR1 SNHLY and CDR2 FYNNEI. The CDR3 runs 19 residues. The CDR3 sequence is CASSLLLDSPAVDNEKLFF. CDR3 nucleotides: TGTGCCAGCAGTCTGCTTTTAGACAGCCCGGCAGTCGATAATGAAAAACTGTTTTTT.

The chain recombines TRBV29-1 with TRBJ2-1; 13 nucleotides agree with TRBD2. Losses at the gene ends were 8 bases for V and 0 bases for J; bases not matched to a gene: 10. Germline values: CDR1 SQVTM, CDR2 ANQGSEA. This CDR3 has 17 amino acids. The CDR3 reads CSYTGLAGESSYNEQFF. The DNA for the CDR3 is TGCAGCTATACAGGACTAGCGGGGGAAAGCTCCTACAATGAGCAGTTCTTC.

In the case of this clonotype: One end of the junction fails to match germline, which may point to a read error. The chain couples TRBV4-1 to TRBJ2-3, with D uncertain. CDR3 length equals 14 residues. CDR1 is MGHRA, CDR2 YSYEKL, per germline. The chain's CDR3 is CASRQDRVGYTTYF. The CDR3 nucleotides are TGCGCCAGCAGACAAGATCGGGTGGGATATACGACGTATTTT.

On this clonotype: One base away lies a much larger clone, so this may be a sequencing read error. The chain combines TRBV11-2 with TRBJ2-3; the match to TRBD1 covers 7 bases. Germline CDR1 SGHAT, CDR2 FQNNGV. Unmatched junction bases numbered 13, after V lost 0 bases and J lost 10 bases. The CDR3 length is 16 residues. Here the CDR3 reads CASSLDHPATGNAQYF. In DNA, the CDR3 is TGTGCCAGCAGCTTAGATCACCCCGCGACAGGGAATGCGCAGTATTTT.

This clonotype was counted many times. The chain carries TRBV7-2 and TRBJ2-1; D uncertain. Germline CDR1 SGHTA, CDR2 FQGNSA. Trimming left V 2 bases short and J 2 bases short, with 4 bases between. The CDR3 consists of 13 residues. The CDR3 sequence: CASSLFTYNEQFF. DNA for the CDR3: TGTGCCAGCAGCTTATTTACCTACAATGAGCAGTTCTTC. Together with reference TRBV7-2 and TRBJ2-1, the CDR3 gives the full variable domain: GAGVSQSPSNKVTEKGKDVELRCDPISGHTALYWYRQSLGQGLEFLIYFQGNSAPDKSGLPSDRFSAERTGGSVSTLTIQRTQQEDSAVYLCASSLFTYNEQFFGPGTRLTVL.

The chain employs TRBV6-2 or TRBV6-3 and TRBJ1-1; D ambiguous. Germline CDR1 MNHEY, CDR2 SVGEGT. The V and J ends lost 2 bases and 4 bases respectively, with 5 bases between them. CDR3 size: 12 residues. CDR3 coding DNA: TGTGCCAGCAGTTACATCGGCACTGAAGCTTTCTTT. Its protein product is CASSYIGTEAFF.

The rearrangement uses TRBV19 and TRBJ2-1; D remains ambiguous. Trimming took off 3 bases at V and 8 bases at J, with 5 bases between the two ends. Germline V gene data show CDR1 as LNHDA and CDR2 as SQIVND (reference sequence). This CDR3 has 11 amino acids. CDR3 sequence (DNA): TGTGCCAGTAGTATTGGTGATGAGCAGTTCTTC. Amino acids: CASSIGDEQFF.

Only a few counts were recorded for this clonotype. V usage is TRBV27 and J usage is TRBJ1-5, with 8 bases matching TRBD1. After removal of 6 bases from V and 1 base from J, the junction contained 11 bases not matched to a gene. The CDR3 length is 17 residues. Germline CDR1 and CDR2: MNHEY and SMNVEV (reference sequence). The CDR3, as DNA: TGTGCCAGCAGGGAGGGGACAGGATTTTTCAGCAATCAGCCCCAGCATTTT. Translation gives CASREGTGFFSNQPQHF.

The chain employs TRBV7-9 and TRBJ2-7, with TRBD1 matching 10 bases. Germline V gene lookup returns CDR1 SEHNR and CDR2 FQNEAQ (reference sequence). This CDR3 contains 14 residues. J lost 5 bases, V lost 4 bases, and 5 bases had no gene match. CDR3 DNA: TGTGCCAGCAGCTCCGGACAGGGGGTACACGAGCAGTACTTC. This codes for CASSSGQGVHEQYF.

This clonotype was found many times. V is TRBV6-6 and J is TRBJ1-1, with 7 bases matching TRBD1. Trimming at V came to 2 bases and at J to 4 bases, leaving 10 bases not matched to a gene. Germline assignment: CDR1 MNHNY and CDR2 SVGAGI (reference sequence). This CDR3 spans 16 amino acids. The CDR3 DNA reads as TGTGCCAGCAGTTACGGCACAGGGGCGCGGGGCACTGAAGCTTTCTTT. Translated: CASSYGTGARGTEAFF.

This clonotype has only a few counts. The chain recombines TRBV4-2 with TRBJ1-6, with TRBD1 matching 10 bases. V lost 5 bases, J lost 6 bases, and 4 bases stayed unmatched. Germline V gives CDR1 LGHNA, CDR2 YNFKEQ. CDR3 length equals 15 residues. The CDR3 nucleotides are TGTGCCAGCAGCTCCAGACAGGGGGCTAATTCACCCCTCCACTTT. Amino acids: CASSSRQGANSPLHF.

The rearrangement joins TRBV5-6 to TRBJ2-5; the D is unclear. V lost 3 bases and J 0 bases, leaving 9 bases between the germline ends. Germline lookup yields CDR1 SGHDT and CDR2 YYEEEE. The CDR3 has 14 amino acids. CDR3 in DNA: TGTGCCAGCAGCTCCGTAGGGTACCAAGAGACCCAGTACTTC. Its translation: CASSSVGYQETQYF.

This chain uses TRBV6-2 or TRBV6-3 with TRBJ2-6; D is undetermined. V lost 6 bases to trimming and J lost 0 bases, with 9 bases between them. The germline gives CDR1 MNHEY, CDR2 SVGEGT. The CDR3 has 15 residues. CDR3 in amino acids: CASSRSRSGANVLTF. DNA for the CDR3: TGTGCCAGCAGCCGCAGCCGCTCTGGGGCCAACGTCCTGACTTTC.

This clonotype was counted at least ten times. The CDR3 DNA is TGTGCCAGCAGAGACCCGGACAGCTCTGAAGCTTTCTTT. This encodes CASRDPDSSEAFF. The chain employs TRBV2 and TRBJ1-1; D is possibly TRBD1 (6 bases). Deletions cut 6 bases from V and 6 bases from J, with 14 bases between. The CDR3 consists of 13 residues. Germline assignment: CDR1 SNHLY and CDR2 FYNNEI. Filled out from reference TRBV2 and TRBJ1-1, the complete variable domain reads EPEVTQTPSHQVTQMGQEVILRCVPISNHLYFYWYRQILGQKVEFLVSFYNNEISEKSEIFDDQFSVERPDGSNFTLKIRSTKLEDSAMYFCASRDPDSSEAFFGQGTRLTVV.

The sample holds a few counts of this clonotype. V is TRBV12-3 or TRBV12-4 and J is TRBJ2-7; the match to TRBD2 covers 11 bases. The CDR3 covers 14 residues. V shed 6 bases, J shed 5 bases, and the junction held 6 bases outside the gene matches. CDR3 in DNA: TGTGCCAGCAGAACTAGCGGGGGTTCAGACGAGCAGTACTTC. It translates to CASRTSGGSDEQYF.